What follows are 28 T cell receptor beta chains derived from one specimen sequenced in a study of shared clonotypes between healthy human individuals. Using immunoSEQ multiplex PCR, the repertoire was profiled, and TCRdb retains in-frame clones only, with some absent. The sample lists approximately 710,000 clones, less than 95% occurring once. The sample comprised memory CD8+ T cells from PBMCs. The subset denotes: CD45RO+ cells pooled with CCR7-negative TemRA cells. The receptor source for this set is a man younger than 35 in good health. Some clones in this sample may be carry-over from other donors' samples.

The V gene is TRBV19, the J gene TRBJ2-7; weak D call: TRBD1 (6 bases). Germline V gene lookup returns CDR1 LNHDA and CDR2 SQIVND (reference sequence). The CDR3 spans 11 residues. Deletions cut 3 bases from V and 10 bases from J, with 10 bases between. Here the CDR3 reads CASSILGTQYF. The CDR3 DNA follows: TGTGCCAGTAGTATTCTCGGGACACAGTACTTC.

The V and J genes are TRBV13 and TRBJ1-2; 7 positions agree with TRBD1. V lost 5 bases to trimming and J lost 1 base; unmatched junction nucleotides: 7. Germline V gives CDR1 PRHDT, CDR2 FYEKMQ (reference sequence). This CDR3 is built from 15 residues. The CDR3: CASSHGTALNYGYTF. DNA for the CDR3: TGTGCCAGCAGCCATGGGACAGCACTTAACTATGGCTACACCTTC.

The chain joins TRBV10-3 to TRBJ1-2; 7 bases fit TRBD1. CDR1 and CDR2 from the germline V gene are ENHRY and SYGVKD. The junction had 11 bases not matched to a gene; V was cut back by 0 bases and J by 1 base. The CDR3 runs to 18 residues. The CDR3 sequence is CAISESTRTGLNNYGYTF. Written as DNA, the CDR3 is TGTGCCATCAGTGAGTCGACGAGGACAGGACTTAATAACTATGGCTACACCTTC.

The chain's CDR3 is CASSLEGQYTDTQYF. CDR3 in DNA: TGCGCCAGCAGCTTGGAGGGACAGTACACAGATACGCAGTATTTT. This chain links TRBV5-1 with TRBJ2-3; TRBD1 matches 7 bases. The CDR3 has 15 amino acids. V shed 0 bases and J 2 bases; nucleotides not matched to a gene: 3. From germline, CDR1 is SGHRS and CDR2 YFSETQ.

The rearrangement links TRBV7-3 to TRBJ2-7; TRBD2 aligns across 12 bases. Germline-derived CDR1 and CDR2 are SGHTA and FQGTGA. There are 15 residues in the CDR3. V lost 5 bases and J lost 0; bases outside the gene matches: 2. The CDR3: CASSLTSGSSYEQYF. DNA of the CDR3: TGTGCCAGCAGCCTGACTAGCGGGAGCTCCTACGAGCAGTACTTC.

This chain joins TRBV7-6 and TRBJ2-2; D possibly corresponds to TRBD2 (5 bases). CDR1 is SGHVS, CDR2 FNYEAQ, per germline. The CDR3 contains 17 residues. The V gene lost 0 bases and the J gene lost 4 bases, with 15 bases spanning the gap. The CDR3 coding sequence is TGTGCCAGCAGCTTAGCGCGTTGGGGAGAGGCCACCGGGGAGCTGTTTTTT. It yields the protein CASSLARWGEATGELFF.

This rearrangement joins TRBV15 to TRBJ2-2, with 9 positions matching TRBD1. Germline CDR1 and CDR2: LNHNV and YYDKDF (reference sequence). The ends lost 4 bases at V and 7 bases at J; junction bases unmatched: 7. CDR3 length equals 15 residues. The CDR3 reads CATSTGQGRGGELFF. The CDR3 region has the DNA TGTGCCACCAGCACTGGACAGGGGAGAGGCGGGGAGCTGTTTTTT.

The chain has TRBV27 and TRBJ2-7; possible D gene TRBD2, 6 bases. The germline CDR1 and CDR2 sequences are MNHEY and SMNVEV (reference sequence). The CDR3 consists of 14 residues. Trimming took off 1 base at V and 4 bases at J, with 11 bases between the two ends. CDR3 amino acids: CASSLLRGSYEQYF. The CDR3 nucleotides are TGTGCCAGCAGTTTATTGCGGGGTTCGTACGAGCAGTACTTC.

In the case of this clone: Other DNA sequences in this sample translate to the same CDR3. The V gene is TRBV4-3, the J gene TRBJ2-2; no firm D call. The CDR3 runs to 14 residues. Trimming stripped 3 bases from V and 2 bases from J, with 7 bases between. Per germline, CDR1 LGHNA and CDR2 YSLEER. This CDR3 reads CASSQGINTGELFF. The CDR3, as DNA: TGCGCCAGCAGCCAGGGGATAAACACCGGGGAGCTGTTTTTT.

V is TRBV28 and J is TRBJ1-2; 8 bases are a match to TRBD1. The CDR3 totals 15 residues. Trimming cost V 3 bases and J 8 bases; bases outside gene matches: 11. CDR1 and CDR2 (germline): MDHEN, SYDVKM. The CDR3 protein is CASSFLPTGALGYTF. The CDR3 coding sequence is TGTGCCAGCAGTTTCCTACCGACAGGGGCTTTAGGCTACACCTTC.

For the CDR3, the DNA is TGTGCCAGTAGTATGATGGGCAATCAGCCCCAGCATTTT. Translated: CASSMMGNQPQHF. This sequence joins TRBV19 and TRBJ1-5; D remains unclear. The CDR3 consists of 13 residues. Per the germline V gene, CDR1 is LNHDA and CDR2 is SQIVND (reference sequence). The germline V and J ends were trimmed by 3 bases and 2 bases, with 5 bases remaining between them.

This rearrangement joins TRBV5-8 to TRBJ2-7; D possibly corresponds to TRBD1 (5 bases). Trimming took off 2 bases at V and 2 bases at J, with 11 bases between the two ends. CDR1 is SGHTS and CDR2 is YDEGEE in the germline V gene. The CDR3 is 14 residues long. The CDR3: CASSFRGITYEQYF. As DNA, the CDR3 is TGTGCCAGCAGCTTTAGGGGTATCACCTACGAGCAGTACTTC. Variable domain in full (rest from reference TRBV5-8 and TRBJ2-7): EAGVTQSPTHLIKTRGQQATLRCSPISGHTSVYWYQQALGLGLQFLLWYDEGEERNRGNFPPRFSGRQFPNYSSELNVNALELEDSALYLCASSFRGITYEQYFGPGTRLTVT.

A few counts support this clone. This rearrangement joins TRBV30 to TRBJ1-5, with a weak D call TRBD1 (5 bases). Germline V gives CDR1 GTSNPN, CDR2 SVGIG (reference sequence). This CDR3 is built from 13 residues. V shed 0 bases and J shed 5 bases, with 8 bases lying between them. CDR3 loop: CAWSVEGYQPQHF. CDR3 bases: TGTGCCTGGAGTGTAGAGGGGTATCAGCCCCAGCATTTT.

The chain is built from TRBV11-2 and TRBJ2-3, with TRBD1 identical over 10 bases. There are 15 residues in the CDR3. J lost 2 bases, V lost 5 bases, and 4 bases had no gene match. CDR1 and CDR2 from the germline V gene are SGHAT and FQNNGV. The chain's CDR3 is CASSQTGGVTDTQYF. The CDR3 DNA reads TGTGCCAGCAGCCAGACAGGGGGCGTCACAGATACGCAGTATTTT. Full variable domain (missing parts from reference TRBV11-2 and TRBJ2-3): EAGVAQSPRYKIIEKRQSVAFWCNPISGHATLYWYQQILGQGPKLLIQFQNNGVVDDSQLPKDRFSAERLKGVDSTLKIQPAKLEDSAVYLCASSQTGGVTDTQYFGPGTRLTVL.

The chain has TRBV11-2 and TRBJ2-7, with TRBD2 matching over 10 bases. CDR1 and CDR2 (germline): SGHAT, FQNNGV. This CDR3 is 18 amino acids long. V gave up 5 bases and J gave up 2 bases; unmatched junction bases: 15. CDR3 bases: TGTGCCAGCAGCCCTCGGCCCGGGACTAGCGAGAACACCTACGAGCAGTACTTC. Amino acid sequence: CASSPRPGTSENTYEQYF. Full variable domain (remainder filled in from reference TRBV11-2 and TRBJ2-7): EAGVAQSPRYKIIEKRQSVAFWCNPISGHATLYWYQQILGQGPKLLIQFQNNGVVDDSQLPKDRFSAERLKGVDSTLKIQPAKLEDSAVYLCASSPRPGTSENTYEQYFGPGTRLTVT.

J is TRBJ2-3 and V is TRBV5-5; weak D call: TRBD1 (5 bases). Germline V gene sequence: CDR1 SGHKS, CDR2 YYEKEE (reference sequence). The CDR3 sequence is 14 residues long. V was trimmed by 3 bases and J by 2 bases, leaving 10 bases between them. CDR3 nucleotides: TGTGCCAGCAGCTGGGGCTCCTCCACAGATACGCAGTATTTT. It yields the protein CASSWGSSTDTQYF.

The chain employs TRBV5-4 and TRBJ2-1; D tentatively fits TRBD1 or TRBD2 (6 bases each). The CDR3 runs to 14 residues. Germline CDR1 reads SGHNT; CDR2 reads YYREEE (reference sequence). With 4 bases removed from V and 7 bases from J, the gap between germline ends came to 15 bases. CDR3 in amino acids: CASSGGPLGNEQFF. The CDR3 DNA sequence: TGTGCCAGCAGCGGGGGGCCTTTGGGGAATGAGCAGTTCTTC.

In its sample, this clone was seen once. The CDR3 protein is CASSPQIGSVPLYEQYF. The CDR3 DNA follows: TGTGCCAGCAGCCCCCAGATAGGTTCTGTACCCCTCTACGAGCAGTACTTC. The chain links TRBV7-8 to TRBJ2-7; D unclear. Per the germline V gene, CDR1 is SGHVS and CDR2 is FQNEAQ. The CDR3 runs 17 residues. The germline V and J ends were trimmed by 5 bases and 3 bases, with 23 bases remaining between them.

The V gene is TRBV6-4, the J gene TRBJ2-1, with D unresolved. V was pared by 0 bases and J by 2 bases, with 11 bases between. Germline V gives CDR1 MRHNA, CDR2 SNTAGT. The CDR3 contains 16 residues. In nucleotides, the CDR3 is TGTGCCAGCAGTGACTCATTGGCTCTCCCCTACAATGAGCAGTTCTTC. It is translated as CASSDSLALPYNEQFF.

The chain is built from TRBV11-2 and TRBJ2-7; D remains unclear. The CDR3 length is 11 residues. The V and J ends lost 8 bases and 0 bases respectively, with 5 bases between them. The germline V gene encodes CDR1 SGHAT and CDR2 FQNNGV. CDR3: CASAVSYEQYF. As DNA, the CDR3 is TGTGCCAGCGCGGTCTCCTACGAGCAGTACTTC.

The chain joins TRBV27 to TRBJ1-5; D not resolved. V gave up 5 bases and J gave up 5 bases, with 13 bases separating them. The CDR3 consists of 14 residues. Germline V lookup: CDR1 MNHEY, CDR2 SMNVEV (reference sequence). The CDR3 region is CASSLSGEDQPQHF. The DNA for the CDR3 is TGTGCCAGCAGTCTCTCCGGAGAAGATCAGCCCCAGCATTTT.

The chain has TRBV9 and TRBJ2-1, with 7 bases matching TRBD2. The germline gives CDR1 SGDLS, CDR2 YYNGEE. V dropped 0 bases and J dropped 4; count of bases not matched to a gene: 4. This CDR3 has 15 residues. CDR3 nucleotide sequence: TGTGCCAGCAGCGTAGAGGGACTAAAATACAATGAGCAGTTCTTC. It specifies CASSVEGLKYNEQFF.

The chain couples TRBV7-9 to TRBJ2-7; possibly TRBD2 for D (6 bases). The V end was cut by 6 bases, the J end by 7 bases, with 13 bases between. The CDR3 covers 12 residues. CDR1 SEHNR and CDR2 FQNEAQ come from the germline V gene (reference sequence). CDR3 nucleotides: TGTGCCAGCAGGCGGGACTTCGAGGAGCAGTACTTC. Its protein product is CASRRDFEEQYF.

The chain employs TRBV29-1 and TRBJ2-4; unclear D gene. In germline, CDR1 is SQVTM, CDR2 ANQGSEA. The CDR3 spans 13 residues. Deletions cut 1 base from V and 6 bases from J, with 10 bases between. The CDR3 DNA is TGCAGCGTTGAAGCTCCCGCGGCAAACATTCAGTACTTC. Translating it yields CSVEAPAANIQYF.

J is TRBJ2-1 and V is TRBV18; no clear D gene. The CDR3 sequence is 13 residues long. In germline, CDR1 is KGHSH, CDR2 LQKENI. V was trimmed by 1 base and J by 9 bases, leaving 10 bases between them. Here the CDR3 reads CASSPLREGEQFF. CDR3 bases: TGTGCCAGCTCACCACTTAGGGAAGGTGAGCAGTTCTTC.

The rearrangement links TRBV7-9 to TRBJ2-1, with 8 bases aligning to TRBD1. Trimming took 4 bases from V and 7 from J; bases not matched to a gene: 12. Per germline, CDR1 SEHNR and CDR2 FQNEAQ (reference sequence). This CDR3 contains 16 residues. In DNA form, the CDR3 reads TGTGCCAGCAGCTCATACGGTATACAGGGGGTTAATGAGCAGTTCTTC. As protein: CASSSYGIQGVNEQFF.

The chain is built from TRBV19 and TRBJ2-3; 8 nucleotides agree with TRBD2. This CDR3 contains 14 residues. With V trimmed by 9 bases and J by 2 bases, 7 bases remained unmatched. Germline CDR1 reads LNHDA; CDR2 reads SQIVND (reference sequence). CDR3 region: CASTPAGDTDTQYF. The CDR3 nucleotides read TGTGCCAGCACCCCAGCGGGAGACACAGATACGCAGTATTTT.

The chain uses TRBV7-9 and TRBJ2-3, with 16 bases lining up with TRBD2. The trim removed 4 bases at V and 3 bases at J, leaving 7 bases unmatched. The CDR3 spans 18 residues. CDR1 and CDR2 (germline): SEHNR, FQNEAQ (reference sequence). CDR3 nucleotide sequence: TGTGCCAGCAGCTCCCCGGGACTAGCGGGAGGGCCAACAGATACGCAGTATTTT. It encodes CASSSPGLAGGPTDTQYF.